The text below deals with one TCR beta chain. This sample stems from a study of blood T cell repertoires in COVID-19. Across the whole study: COVID-19 samples from acute and convalescent phases originated in the United States, Italy and Spain. PBMCs, B-cell-depleted T cells, or T cells provided the cDNA or gDNA that made up the material.

Trimming stripped 3 bases from V and 4 bases from J, with 7 bases between. This CDR3 contains 13 residues. Germline CDR1 is MDHEN and CDR2 is SYDVKM. As originally analysed: Amplification from reference gene primers served as the basis for estimated nucleated cell counts. Here immunoSEQ multiplex PCR was the method, and the copy in TCRdb shows in-frame clones only, minus some. V, J and clone size are taken as reported in that table, and D and trimming were inferred from the DNA itself. Here the sample spans some 120,000 clones, roughly 88% being singletons. The rearrangement joins TRBV28 to TRBJ1-3, with D unclear. The TCR originated in a woman in her 50s with active or convalescent COVID-19. Specimen: peripheral blood. Here the CDR3 DNA reads TGTGCCAGCAGTTTGAGCGGGGGAAACACCATATATTTT. Protein: CASSLSGGNTIYF.